This T cell receptor beta chain was recorded in a study of CD8 T cells in ankylosing spondylitis. Whole-study results and caveats: Among TCR beta sequences, a motif of eight highly homologous variants appeared characteristic of ankylosing spondylitis blood. Within peripheral blood, clones linked to disease were CD8+ and relatively rare. Within matched ankylosing spondylitis synovial fluid, disease-linked clones were reportedly significantly enriched. Reactive arthritis synovial fluid and blood were previously reported to contain some motif variants.

V lost 5 bases and J lost 2, with 12 bases in between. Germline lookup yields CDR1 DFQATT and CDR2 SNEGSKA (reference sequence). This CDR3 has 14 amino acids. Quantitative 5'-RACE with molecular barcodes produced the TCR beta libraries. A single record per CDR3 protein comes from TCRdb applying MiXCR to the 5' RACE reads. Of more than 650,000 distinct CDR3 sequences listed, 12% are singletons. Of note for this clonotype: Its target is unknown.

The chain recombines TRBV20-1 with TRBJ2-2; possible D gene TRBD1, 6 bases. Material for sequencing was blood, either unsorted or a sorted T cell fraction (not recorded which). This receptor was obtained from a male donor with ankylosing spondylitis. CDR3 nucleotide sequence: TGCAGTGCTGCCGGGACACGAAACACCGGGGAGCTGTTTTTT. This codes for CSAAGTRNTGELFF.